The 19 T cell receptor beta chains in this list originate from one sample, sequenced in a study of breast tumors, draining lymph nodes, adjacent tissues. One entry per CDR3 protein results from TCRdb running MiXCR on the multiplex PCR reads. Found here are 15,000 to 20,000 distinct CDR3 sequences, roughly 63% of them singletons; the top ten hold under 25%. The source material was tumor-adjacent breast tissue. The source is a female donor with breast cancer. Some clones in this sample may be carry-over from other donors' samples.

In its sample, this clonotype was seen many times. Just one base apart from a much larger clone, this may be a read error. The chain is built from TRBV20-1 and TRBJ2-1, with D unresolved. The CDR3 is 11 amino acids. The germline gives CDR1 DFQATT, CDR2 SNEGSKA (reference sequence). The CDR3 spells CSGLQDNEQSF. As DNA, the CDR3 is TGCAGTGGTCTCCAAGACAATGAGCAGTCCTTC.

This chain uses TRBV25-1 with TRBJ1-2, with D perhaps matching TRBD1 (5 bases). V lost 6 bases, J lost 8 bases, and 10 bases lay in between. Germline V gives CDR1 MGHDK, CDR2 SYGVNS. CDR3 length equals 11 residues. CDR3 DNA sequence: TGTGCCAGCAGGATGGGGGGAGGCTACACCTTC. Translation gives CASRMGGGYTF.

V gene TRBV15 combines with J gene TRBJ1-3, with D possibly being TRBD1 (6 bases). V was clipped by 4 bases and J by 0 bases, with 7 bases between them. Germline assignment: CDR1 LNHNV and CDR2 YYDKDF (reference sequence). The CDR3 has 14 amino acids. The DNA for the CDR3 is TGTGCCACCAGCAAGGGGGGCTCTGGAAACACCATATATTTT. It encodes CATSKGGSGNTIYF.

This clonotype was seen many times. The chain couples TRBV14 to TRBJ2-5; D possibly corresponds to TRBD2 (6 bases). The CDR3 contains 19 residues. Germline CDR1 is SGHDN and CDR2 is FVKESK. V was cut by 0 bases and J by 1 base, with 21 bases left in between. CDR3 amino acids: CASSQEYRTSVGGQETQYF. In DNA, the CDR3 is TGTGCCAGCAGCCAAGAATACAGGACATCTGTCGGGGGCCAAGAGACCCAGTACTTC.

This clonotype occurred many times. The chain combines TRBV6-1 with TRBJ1-2; D is ambiguous. Deletions cut 4 bases from V and 1 base from J, with 10 bases between. CDR3 length equals 14 residues. The germline V gene has CDR1 MNHNS and CDR2 SASEGT. The CDR3 nucleotides are TGTGCCAGCAGTGGGGATTTTGTTAACTATGGCTACACCTTC. Its translation: CASSGDFVNYGYTF.

This clonotype occurred many times. A much larger clonotype is one base distant, so this may be a read error. The genes are TRBV7-9 and TRBJ2-5; 9 bases line up with TRBD1. Germline V gene lookup returns CDR1 SEHNR and CDR2 FQNEAQ (reference sequence). The CDR3 runs 15 residues. Here the CDR3 DNA reads TGTGCCAGCAGATTATTCACGGGACAGGGAGAGACCCAGCACTTC. Its translation is CASRLFTGQGETQHF.

The CDR3 loop is CAIREAETQYF. The CDR3 coding sequence is TGTGCCATCAGGGAGGCGGAGACCCAGTACTTC. J is TRBJ2-5 and V is TRBV10-3, with D perhaps TRBD2 (5 bases). CDR3 length: 11 amino acids. Germline V gene data show CDR1 as ENHRY and CDR2 as SYGVKD. V was shortened by 6 bases and J by 5 bases, with 7 bases between the two germline ends.

The rearrangement uses TRBV29-1 and TRBJ1-5; 9 nucleotides match TRBD1. The CDR3 has 14 residues. With V trimmed by 6 bases and J by 4 bases, 7 bases remained unmatched. Germline V gene sequence: CDR1 SQVTM, CDR2 ANQGSEA. CDR3 sequence reads: CSVRTGDVNQPQHF. The CDR3 DNA sequence: TGCAGCGTGAGGACAGGGGACGTAAATCAGCCCCAGCATTTT.

The chain has TRBV11-2 and TRBJ1-5; D gene uncertain. V lost 5 bases to trimming and J lost 1 base, with 12 bases between them. Per germline, CDR1 SGHAT and CDR2 FQNNGV. This CDR3 is built from 15 residues. The DNA for the CDR3 is TGTGCCAGCAGCCCGCCTGGTGGGAGCAATCAGCCCCAGCATTTT. Translated: CASSPPGGSNQPQHF.

This clonotype was seen more than once but under ten times. The chain combines TRBV4-3 with TRBJ2-7; TRBD2 matches 7 bases. Trimming cost V 0 bases and J 3 bases; bases outside gene matches: 11. The germline CDR1 and CDR2 sequences are LGHNA and YSLEER. The CDR3 sequence is 17 residues long. The CDR3 coding sequence is TGCGCCAGCAGCCAAGAAGGGCCTAGCGGAGAATTCTACGAGCAGTACTTC. As protein: CASSQEGPSGEFYEQYF.

In regard to this clonotype: One end of the junction is discordant with germline, which a read error may explain. The chain couples TRBV3-1 to TRBJ2-3; TRBD2 matches at 7 bases. Per the germline V gene, CDR1 is LGHDT and CDR2 is YNNKEL (reference sequence). The CDR3 covers 17 residues. The CDR3 sequence is CVSSAPWEGTSTDTQYF. Here the CDR3 DNA reads TGTGTCAGCAGCGCCCCTTGGGAGGGCACTAGCACAGATACGCAGTATTTT.

This clonotype was seen ten or more times. This chain connects TRBV10-3 to TRBJ2-2, with a possible D match to TRBD2 (6 bases). This CDR3 contains 14 residues. CDR1 and CDR2 from the germline V gene are ENHRY and SYGVKD. V was cut by 4 bases and J by 3 bases, with 9 bases left in between. The CDR3 spells CAISARDDTGELFF. The CDR3 coding sequence is TGTGCCATCAGTGCGCGGGACGACACCGGGGAGCTGTTTTTT.

V is TRBV4-1 and J is TRBJ1-2; 9 bases are shared with TRBD1. J lost 5 bases, V lost 0 bases, and 13 bases had no gene match. The CDR3 length is 18 residues. Germline lookup yields CDR1 MGHRA and CDR2 YSYEKL. CDR3 sequence reads: CASSQEGTGTGSSYGYTF. DNA of the CDR3: TGCGCCAGCAGCCAAGAAGGGACCGGGACAGGGTCGTCTTATGGCTACACCTTC.

The chain combines TRBV10-3 with TRBJ2-7; D is uncertain. V gave up 11 bases and J gave up 2 bases, with 13 bases separating them. Germline V CDR1 and CDR2: ENHRY, SYGVKD. This CDR3 has 12 amino acids. The CDR3 coding sequence is TGTGCCGCCTCACAGTTAACCTACGAGCAGTACTTC. Its protein product is CAASQLTYEQYF.

As concerns this clonotype: Compared with germline, one end of the junction differs, possibly owing to a read error. V is TRBV7-6 and J is TRBJ2-1; D gene unclear. Germline CDR1 SGHVS, CDR2 FNYEAQ. This CDR3 contains 17 residues. The chain's CDR3 is CASSLVWGVSSYNQQFF. CDR3 DNA: TGTGCCAGTAGCTTAGTATGGGGTGTAAGCTCCTACAATCAGCAGTTCTTC.

The chain recombines TRBV4-1 with TRBJ2-1; perhaps TRBD2 as D (7 bases). The germline V gene encodes CDR1 MGHRA and CDR2 YSYEKL. This CDR3 is built from 18 residues. The V gene lost 3 bases and the J gene lost 5 bases, with 23 bases spanning the gap. The DNA of the CDR3 is TGCGCCAGCAGCCATCCTAACGGGGGGCAGCTTAAACACAATGAGCAGTTCTTC. Its protein product is CASSHPNGGQLKHNEQFF.

With regard to this clonotype: One junction end does not reproduce the germline sequence, and a read error may be involved. This sequence joins TRBV2 and TRBJ2-7; the D gene is possibly TRBD2 (6 bases). Germline V gene sequence: CDR1 SNHLY, CDR2 FYNNEI. The CDR3 has 13 amino acids. The CDR3 here is CASSAGRTQEEVF. CDR3 coding DNA: TGTGCCAGCTCCGCGGGGAGAACCCAAGAGGAGGTCTTT.

The chain combines TRBV19 with TRBJ1-2, with D perhaps matching TRBD1 (5 bases). Germline values: CDR1 LNHDA, CDR2 SQIVND (reference sequence). The CDR3 covers 12 residues. Trimming stripped 5 bases from V and 8 bases from J, with 12 bases between. The CDR3 DNA follows: TGTGCCAGTAGTCCGGGACGGCTGGGCTACACCTTC. Translation gives CASSPGRLGYTF.

This chain connects TRBV2 to TRBJ2-7; D is unclear. This CDR3 has 12 amino acids. Per germline, CDR1 SNHLY and CDR2 FYNNEI. Trimming cost V 2 bases and J 4 bases, with 6 bases left between them. Written as DNA, the CDR3 is TGTGCCAGCAGTGAAAGGGCTTACGAGCAGTACTTC. Translating gives CASSERAYEQYF.